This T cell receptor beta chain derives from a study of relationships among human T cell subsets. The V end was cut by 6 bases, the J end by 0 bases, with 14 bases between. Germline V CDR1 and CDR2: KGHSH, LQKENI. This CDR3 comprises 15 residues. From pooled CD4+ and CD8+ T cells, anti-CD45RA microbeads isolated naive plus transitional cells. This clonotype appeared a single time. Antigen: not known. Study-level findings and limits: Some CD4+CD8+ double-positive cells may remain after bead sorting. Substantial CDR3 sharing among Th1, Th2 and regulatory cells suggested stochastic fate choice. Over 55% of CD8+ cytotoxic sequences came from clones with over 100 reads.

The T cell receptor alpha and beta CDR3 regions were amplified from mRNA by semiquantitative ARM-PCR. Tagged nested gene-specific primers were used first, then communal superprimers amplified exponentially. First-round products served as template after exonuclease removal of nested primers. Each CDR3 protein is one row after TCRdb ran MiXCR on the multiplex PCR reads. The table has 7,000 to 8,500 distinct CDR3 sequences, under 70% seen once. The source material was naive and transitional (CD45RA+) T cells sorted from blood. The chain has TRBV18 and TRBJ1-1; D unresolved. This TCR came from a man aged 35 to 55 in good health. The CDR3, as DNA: TGTGCCAGCTCCCGACCGGAAAGCTTGAACACTGAAGCTTTCTTT. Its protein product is CASSRPESLNTEAFF. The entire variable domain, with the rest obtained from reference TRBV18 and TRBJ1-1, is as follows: NAGVMQNPRHLVRRRGQEARLRCSPMKGHSHVYWYRQLPEEGLKFMVYLQKENIIDESGMPKERFSAEFPKEGPSILRIQQVVRGDSAAYFCASSRPESLNTEAFFGQGTRLTVV.